This T cell receptor (beta chain) was captured by sequencing in a study of T cell responses to AZD1222 COVID-19 vaccine. Study conclusions and caveats: Donors in the cohort were predominantly white British and more often female, and clonal diversity was possibly underestimated.

The germline V and J ends were trimmed by 0 bases and 3 bases, with 9 bases remaining between them. Germline V gene lookup returns CDR1 SGHNT and CDR2 YYREEE (reference sequence). The length of the CDR3 is 14 residues. This clone was recorded only once. Its matching antigen is unknown. Produced via immunoSEQ multiplex PCR; TCRdb's table is partial and in-frame only. The sample includes about 150,000 clones, about 83% seen only once; the top ten take 0.85% to 1.1%. The chain uses TRBV5-4 and TRBJ1-2; D gene ambiguous. The clonotype was recovered from an adult who received the AZD1222 COVID-19 vaccine. The sample here was peripheral blood, taken 28 days after the second AZD1222 dose. In DNA, the CDR3 is TGTGCCAGCAGCTTGGATCGGGGTGACTATGGCTACACCTTC. This codes for CASSLDRGDYGYTF.